These T cell receptor beta chains were read from a single sample in a study of blood T cells in healthy people across ages. TCRdb redid the calling of the 5' RACE reads with MiXCR, one entry per CDR3 protein. The repertoire holds roughly 800,000 distinct CDR3 sequences, with 58% as singletons. Sequenced input: blood. The origin of the receptors is a young man in good health. CDR3s include the opening cysteine and the closing phenylalanine or tryptophan. The order of the fields is V gene, D gene, clone size, J gene, CDR3 protein, CDR3 DNA. The D gene is left open where the match is weak. Not every row has a clone size; where given, it reads once, few, many or a size class.

>TRBV20-1|-|-|TRBJ2-3
CSARLDRTQYF
TGCAGTGCTAGGTTGGATCGGACGCAGTATTTT
>TRBV12-3/TRBV12-4|-|-|TRBJ2-6
CASSPTTGSGANVLTF
TGTGCCAGCAGTCCAACCACAGGGTCCGGGGCCAACGTCCTGACTTTC
>TRBV4-3|TRBD1|few|TRBJ1-2
CASSQEGQGDYGYTF
TGCGCCAGCAGCCAAGAGGGACAGGGGGATTATGGCTACACCTTC
>TRBV12-3/TRBV12-4|-|few|TRBJ1-2
CASSSWGSPGYTF
TGTGCCAGCAGTTCTTGGGGAAGTCCTGGCTACACCTTC
>TRBV20-1|-|-|TRBJ2-3
CSATRENTQYF
TGCAGTGCTACGAGGGAGAATACGCAGTATTTT
>TRBV18|-|-|TRBJ2-6
CASSPAAAPGSSGANVLTF
TGTGCCAGCTCACCGGCAGCGGCTCCGGGCAGCTCTGGGGCCAACGTCCTGACTTTC
>TRBV29-1|-|-|TRBJ2-7
CSVEAGDGYEQYF
TGCAGCGTTGAAGCGGGGGACGGCTACGAGCAGTACTTC
>TRBV5-4|-|many|TRBJ2-7
CASQRTGIYEQYF
TGTGCCAGCCAAAGAACAGGAATCTACGAGCAGTACTTC
>TRBV7-2|-|-|TRBJ2-6
CASSGHRGTGANVLTF
TGTGCCAGCAGTGGACATCGGGGAACTGGGGCCAACGTCCTGACTTTC
>TRBV27|-|-|TRBJ2-7
CASRSGNYEQYF
TGTGCCAGCAGATCCGGCAACTACGAGCAGTACTTC
>TRBV6-2/TRBV6-3|-|-|TRBJ1-5
CASQGPGGNQPQHF
TGTGCCAGCCAAGGACCAGGGGGCAATCAGCCCCAGCATTTT
>TRBV29-1|-|-|TRBJ1-2
CSVGPSREDYGYTF
TGCAGCGTTGGCCCCTCCAGGGAGGACTATGGCTACACCTTC
>TRBV2|-|-|TRBJ2-1
CASSEWLAKYNEQFF
TGTGCCAGCAGTGAATGGCTAGCGAAATACAATGAGCAGTTCTTC